The rows below give T cell receptor beta chains drawn from one sample of a study of response to subunit inactivated influenza vaccine. TCRdb processed the RT-PCR reads anew with MiXCR; each CDR3 protein has one entry. The sample lists hundreds of thousands of distinct CDR3 sequences, approximately 18% occurring once. The sequences come from PBMCs from blood, collected more than 4 days after vaccination. Receptor source: a man aged 50 or older who received an inactivated influenza vaccine. Each CDR3 is given with its conserved first and last residue. Each record gives: clone size, V gene, D gene, J gene, CDR3 DNA, CDR3 protein. D genes are given only for firm matches. The size entry is marked missing in some rows and otherwise reads once, few, many or a size class.

clone size: NA; V gene: TRBV9; D gene: NA; J gene: TRBJ2-7; CDR3 DNA: TGTGCCAGCAGCGATTCGGGGGTCGGAGACGAGCAGTACTTC; CDR3 protein: CASSDSGVGDEQYF
clone size: NA; V gene: TRBV12-3/TRBV12-4; D gene: NA; J gene: TRBJ2-1; CDR3 DNA: TGTGCCAGCAGTTTATCGGAAGGTGAGCAGTTCTTC; CDR3 protein: CASSLSEGEQFF
clone size: NA; V gene: TRBV7-2; D gene: TRBD1; J gene: TRBJ1-2; CDR3 DNA: TGTGCCAGCAGCACACGGGACAGAAACTATGGCTACACCTTC; CDR3 protein: CASSTRDRNYGYTF
clone size: NA; V gene: TRBV9; D gene: NA; J gene: TRBJ1-6; CDR3 DNA: TGTGCCAGCAGCGTATCAGAGGGGTTGAATTCACCCCTCCACTTT; CDR3 protein: CASSVSEGLNSPLHF
clone size: NA; V gene: TRBV20-1; D gene: NA; J gene: TRBJ2-3; CDR3 DNA: TGCAGTGCTCCCTGGCACCAGACAGATACGCAGTATTTT; CDR3 protein: CSAPWHQTDTQYF
clone size: many; V gene: TRBV15; D gene: TRBD2; J gene: TRBJ2-5; CDR3 DNA: TGTGCCACCAGTGGGCGGGGGGGAGGAGAGACCCAGTACTTC; CDR3 protein: CATSGRGGGETQYF
clone size: NA; V gene: TRBV28; D gene: NA; J gene: TRBJ2-4; CDR3 DNA: TGTGCCAGCAGTCTCCAGACAGGCTTGGTAACCAAAAACATTCAGTACTTC; CDR3 protein: CASSLQTGLVTKNIQYF
clone size: NA; V gene: TRBV11-1; D gene: TRBD2; J gene: TRBJ2-4; CDR3 DNA: TGTGCCAGCAGCTCGACTAGCGGAGGGGGTATTCAGTACTTC; CDR3 protein: CASSSTSGGGIQYF
clone size: NA; V gene: TRBV7-9; D gene: NA; J gene: TRBJ1-4; CDR3 DNA: TGTGCCAGCAGCCGCGCCATAAAGGTTAGGGGGGAAAAACTGTTTTTT; CDR3 protein: CASSRAIKVRGEKLFF
clone size: few; V gene: TRBV6-5; D gene: NA; J gene: TRBJ1-6; CDR3 DNA: TGTGCCAGCAGTTACTCGGCAGGGGTGAATTCACCCCTCCACTTT; CDR3 protein: CASSYSAGVNSPLHF
clone size: few; V gene: TRBV11-2; D gene: TRBD1; J gene: TRBJ1-2; CDR3 DNA: TGTGCCAGCAGCTTAGTCCGAGGGACAGGGCAAGGCTACACCTTC; CDR3 protein: CASSLVRGTGQGYTF
clone size: few; V gene: TRBV6-5; D gene: NA; J gene: TRBJ2-5; CDR3 DNA: TGTGCCAGCCGGAGTAGTGCCGAGACCCAGTACTTC; CDR3 protein: CASRSSAETQYF
clone size: few; V gene: TRBV7-9; D gene: TRBD1; J gene: TRBJ1-5; CDR3 DNA: TGTGCCAGCAGCTCGCAGGGGGCTCAGCCCCAGCATTTT; CDR3 protein: CASSSQGAQPQHF